A selection of T cell receptor beta chains follows, all from one sample in a study of PD-1 blockade in classical Hodgkin lymphoma. The assay was immunoSEQ multiplex PCR, and TCRdb's table has in-frame clones only and misses some. The table records fewer than 20,000 clones, about 93% of them present only once. Material for sequencing was peripheral blood mononuclear cells (PBMCs). These receptors all come from a human donor with classical Hodgkin lymphoma. Each CDR3 is given with its conserved first and last residue. D genes are given only for firm matches. The listing skips clone size in some rows; elsewhere it reads once, few, many or a size class.

TRBV6-5	TRBJ1-1	.	.	TGTGCCAGCAGTTCCCCCCGGGGTTGGGACACTGAAGCTTTCTTT	CASSSPRGWDTEAFF
TRBV7-9	TRBJ2-7	.	few	TGTGCCACCGTCCGTAGCGACCTTCCCTACGAGCAGTACTTC	CATVRSDLPYEQYF
TRBV6-1	TRBJ2-2	.	.	TGTGCCAGCATTGAAGGGGGAGAGGGCGGGGAGCTGTTTTTT	CASIEGGEGGELFF
TRBV28	TRBJ1-4	.	.	TGTGCCAGCAGTCTAGAGGGGTTTAGGGGAGAAAAACTGTTTTTT	CASSLEGFRGEKLFF
TRBV29-1	TRBJ1-2	.	.	TGCAGCGTTCCGGGACACCCCTATGGCTACACCTTC	CSVPGHPYGYTF
TRBV7-9	TRBJ1-1	.	.	TGTGCCAGCAGCTCGAAACAGGCGATCCTGAACACTGAAGCTTTCTTT	CASSSKQAILNTEAFF
TRBV4-1	TRBJ2-1	.	.	TGCGCCAGCAGCCAAGCGAGCGCAGGGGTCTACAATGAGCAGTTCTTC	CASSQASAGVYNEQFF
TRBV6-6	TRBJ2-1	.	.	TGTGCCAGCAGCCCGACTAGTGTTAGCGATGAGCAGTTCTTC	CASSPTSVSDEQFF
TRBV7-7	TRBJ2-6	.	.	TGTGCCAGCAGCAGGGCACATAAGCCACAAAGTCGGGCCAACGTCCTGACTTTC	CASSRAHKPQSRANVLTF
TRBV18	TRBJ1-4	.	.	TGTGCCAGCTCACCCCAGGGGAATGAAAAACTGTTTTTT	CASSPQGNEKLFF
TRBV27	TRBJ1-5	.	.	TGTGCCAGCAGTTCAGGATCTAGGGGCAATCAGCCCCAGCATTTT	CASSSGSRGNQPQHF
TRBV18	TRBJ2-7	.	once	TGTGCCAGCTCACCCCTACGCGGGCGCGAGCAGTACTTC	CASSPLRGREQYF
TRBV5-4	TRBJ2-7	.	.	TGTGCCAGCAGCTTTATGGGGTCTTACTACGAGCAGTACTTC	CASSFMGSYYEQYF
TRBV25-1	TRBJ2-3	.	few	TGTGCCAGCAGTGGACTAAAGCCAGATACGCAGTATTTT	CASSGLKPDTQYF
TRBV2	TRBJ1-6	.	once	TGTGCCAGCAACCAGGGACCCTATAATTCACCCCTCCACTTT	CASNQGPYNSPLHF
TRBV30	TRBJ2-1	TRBD2	.	TGTGCCTGGAGGGTGCATAGCGGGATCCAGGGGAATGAGCAGTTCTTC	CAWRVHSGIQGNEQFF
TRBV27	TRBJ1-1	.	.	TGTGCCAGCAGCCTAGAGGGGACGGGTGGGACTGAAGCTTTCTTT	CASSLEGTGGTEAFF
TRBV28	TRBJ2-6	.	.	TGTGCCAGCAGAGCTGGGGACGGGGCCAACGTCCTGACTTTC	CASRAGDGANVLTF
TRBV20-1	TRBJ2-5	.	.	TGCAGTGCCCCACTCGGACGTACCCAGTACTTC	CSAPLGRTQYF
TRBV15	TRBJ2-2	.	once	TGTGCCACCAGCAGGGCGGATACCGGGGAGCTGTTTTTT	CATSRADTGELFF
TRBV18	TRBJ2-3	.	.	TGTGCCAGCTCACCAAAGGATACGCAGTATTTT	CASSPKDTQYF
TRBV7-9	TRBJ1-1	.	.	TGTGCCAGCAGCTGGGGGGACACTGAAGCTTTCTTT	CASSWGDTEAFF
TRBV15	TRBJ2-2	.	once	TGTGCCACCATGTGGTGGGGTACCGGGGAGCTGTTTTTT	CATMWWGTGELFF
TRBV18	TRBJ1-1	TRBD1	.	TGTGCCAGCTCACCGCCGACGACAGGGGGTAGCACTGAAGCTTTCTTT	CASSPPTTGGSTEAFF
TRBV6-6	TRBJ2-7	TRBD2	.	TGTGCCAGCAGGCCCCCGGGACTAGCGTTCGAGCAGTACTTC	CASRPPGLAFEQYF
TRBV25-1	TRBJ2-1	.	.	TGTGCCAGCTCCCCCGCGGGGACGGACTACTACAATGAGCAGTTCTTC	CASSPAGTDYYNEQFF
TRBV6-1	TRBJ2-7	.	few	TGTGCCAGCAGTGTCGGGGGATGGTACGAGCAGTACTTC	CASSVGGWYEQYF
TRBV25-1	TRBJ2-3	.	.	TGTGCCAGCAGTAACGGACCAGACGATACGCAGTATTTT	CASSNGPDDTQYF
TRBV5-6	TRBJ2-1	TRBD2	.	TGTGCCAGCAGCTTGAGGACTAGCGGATACAATGAGCAGTTCTTC	CASSLRTSGYNEQFF
TRBV7-8	TRBJ2-3	.	.	TGTGCCAGCAGCTTAATAGAATCAACAGATACGCAGTATTTT	CASSLIESTDTQYF
TRBV5-1	TRBJ2-7	.	.	TGCGCCAGCAGCTTCGGCTTGGGCAGGATATCCTACGAGCAGTACTTC	CASSFGLGRISYEQYF
TRBV27	TRBJ2-7	TRBD2	.	TGTGCCAGCAGAAGGGTACAAGCGGGGAGCGAGCAGTACTTC	CASRRVQAGSEQYF
TRBV10-1	TRBJ2-7	TRBD1	.	TGCGCCAGCAGTGAGCCGGGACAGGGGGTCTACGAGCAGTACTTC	CASSEPGQGVYEQYF
TRBV11-2	TRBJ2-1	.	.	TGTGCCAGCAGCTTCCCGGGGCCGGTATCCTACAATGAGCAGTTCTTC	CASSFPGPVSYNEQFF
TRBV28	TRBJ2-3	TRBD1	.	TGTGCCAGCAGTCACTCTGGACAGGGACATAGCACAGATACGCAGTATTTT	CASSHSGQGHSTDTQYF
TRBV11-3	TRBJ2-1	.	few	TGTGCCAGCAGCTTAGATGGGGGAGGGGGCAATGAGCAGTTCTTC	CASSLDGGGGNEQFF
TRBV5-4	TRBJ2-1	TRBD2	once	TGTGCCAGCAGCTTCCCTTCTAGCGGGAGTATAGATGAGCAGTTCTTC	CASSFPSSGSIDEQFF
TRBV6-1	TRBJ1-2	.	.	TGTGCCAGCAGCTACGAGGTAGAGGTTGCCTACACCTTC	CASSYEVEVAYTF
TRBV10-3	TRBJ1-5	.	.	TGTGCCATCACAGCAGCTAGCAATCAGCCCCAGCATTTT	CAITAASNQPQHF
TRBV6-5	TRBJ2-7	.	.	TGTGCCAGCAGGGGAAGGTTGGCAGCCTACGAGCAGTACTTC	CASRGRLAAYEQYF
TRBV19	TRBJ1-1	.	.	TGTGCCAGCGGCTTGAGGACTGAAGCTTTCTTT	CASGLRTEAFF
TRBV28	TRBJ1-2	.	.	TGTGCCAGCAGTGGGTCCCAACCAGGGGGCTACACCTTC	CASSGSQPGGYTF
TRBV28	TRBJ1-5	.	.	TGTGCCAGCACCCCAATAGACAGGTCAACTCTTAGCAATCAGCCCCAGCATTTT	CASTPIDRSTLSNQPQHF
TRBV5-6	TRBJ2-3	TRBD2	.	TGTGCCAGCAGCTCCCAGAGACTAGCGGGAGCAGATACGCAGTATTTT	CASSSQRLAGADTQYF
TRBV10-3	TRBJ2-7	TRBD2	once	TGTGCCATCAGTGAGTCGTGGCTAGCGGACTACGAGCAGTACTTC	CAISESWLADYEQYF
TRBV27	TRBJ2-2	TRBD2	.	TGTGCCAGCAGTCCGGGACTAGCGGGAGCAGTGGAGCTGTTTTTT	CASSPGLAGAVELFF
TRBV5-4	TRBJ2-3	.	.	TGTGCCAGCAGCTTGTACAGCGGAACTAGCACAGATACGCAGTATTTT	CASSLYSGTSTDTQYF
TRBV19	TRBJ2-3	.	.	TGTGCCAGTAGTATGGAGCGGGTAAGCACAGATACGCAGTATTTT	CASSMERVSTDTQYF
TRBV5-1	TRBJ1-1	.	.	TGCGCCACCAGACCTATCGGGGGAAGGCCTGAAGCTTTCTTT	CATRPIGGRPEAFF
TRBV6-6	TRBJ2-1	TRBD2	once	TGTGCCAGCAGTTACTCAGCGGGAGGGCTCACGCCAAAGCAGTTCTTC	CASSYSAGGLTPKQFF
TRBV19	TRBJ1-2	.	.	TGTGCCAGTAGTATTTGGGGGGCCGGCGGCTACACCTTC	CASSIWGAGGYTF
TRBV5-1	TRBJ2-5	.	.	TGCGCCAGCAGCTTGGATTCAACCGAAAAGACCCAGTACTTC	CASSLDSTEKTQYF